These T cell receptor beta chains were read from a single sample in a study of long-term antiretroviral therapy in people with HIV. Only in-frame clones appear in the TCRdb table, and some are missing; sequencing was by immunoSEQ multiplex PCR. The table has tens of thousands of clones, approximately 84% seen once; the top ten hold roughly 1%. The sample here was unsorted PBMCs, taken 2 years after starting antiretroviral therapy. Receptors were obtained from a man between 50 and 59 years old with HIV. CDR3s include the opening cysteine and the closing phenylalanine or tryptophan. D genes are given only for firm matches. The listing skips clone size in some rows; elsewhere it reads once, few, many or a size class.

CDR3 length	D gene	V gene	clone size	J gene	CDR3 protein	CDR3 DNA
14	NA	TRBV19	few	TRBJ1-2	CASSRGQFNYGYTF	TGTGCCAGTAGCCGCGGACAGTTTAACTATGGCTACACCTTC
13	NA	TRBV6-5	NA	TRBJ1-2	CASSDKTNYGYTF	TGTGCCAGCAGTGACAAGACCAACTATGGCTACACCTTC
17	TRBD2	TRBV11-3	NA	TRBJ2-1	CASSPIGWRELGNEQFF	TGTGCCAGCAGCCCCATCGGGTGGCGGGAGTTGGGCAATGAGCAGTTCTTC
16	TRBD1	TRBV12-5	once	TRBJ2-7	CASGLVLARGLFEQYF	TGTGCTAGTGGTTTGGTACTAGCCAGGGGGCTTTTCGAGCAGTACTTC
13	NA	TRBV5-1	NA	TRBJ1-1	CASRVQGNTEAFF	TGCGCCAGCAGAGTTCAGGGGAACACTGAAGCTTTCTTT
16	TRBD1	TRBV7-8	once	TRBJ1-3	CASSARQGRSGNTIYF	TGTGCCAGCAGCGCCCGACAGGGCCGCTCTGGAAACACCATATATTTT
15	NA	TRBV9	NA	TRBJ2-7	CASSVGGSSAYEQYF	TGTGCCAGCAGCGTAGGGGGCAGTTCAGCCTACGAGCAGTACTTC
16	NA	TRBV7-9	NA	TRBJ2-2	CASSSKGRRGTGELFF	TGTGCCAGCAGCTCGAAAGGCCGTAGGGGCACCGGGGAGCTGTTTTTT
16	TRBD1	TRBV6-5	NA	TRBJ1-2	CASSFVRTGGEYGYTF	TGTGCCAGCAGTTTCGTCAGGACAGGGGGGGAATATGGCTACACCTTC
15	NA	TRBV28	NA	TRBJ2-6	CASTTWEAGANVLTF	TGTGCCAGCACCACTTGGGAGGCTGGGGCCAACGTCCTGACTTTC
13	NA	TRBV10-3	NA	TRBJ1-1	CASQGNGNTEAFF	TGTGCCTCCCAGGGGAATGGGAACACTGAAGCTTTCTTT
16	NA	TRBV28	NA	TRBJ2-3	CASSSSQGITTDTQYF	TGTGCCAGCAGTTCCTCACAGGGAATTACTACAGATACGCAGTATTTT
13	TRBD1	TRBV28	NA	TRBJ1-2	CASSKQGDYGYTF	TGTGCCAGCAGTAAGCAGGGGGACTATGGCTACACCTTC
15	TRBD2	TRBV28	NA	TRBJ2-5	CASSLYGGGGETQYF	TGTGCCAGCAGTTTATATGGGGGGGGTGGGGAGACCCAGTACTTC
14	NA	TRBV27	NA	TRBJ2-7	CASSSLTGSYEQYF	TGTGCCAGCAGTAGTCTTACAGGCTCCTACGAGCAGTACTTC
14	NA	TRBV7-8	NA	TRBJ2-5	CASSSRQTQETQYF	TGTGCCAGCAGCTCCAGACAGACTCAAGAGACCCAGTACTTC
13	NA	TRBV30	NA	TRBJ2-2	CAWSVVNTGELFF	TGTGCCTGGAGTGTAGTGAACACCGGGGAGCTGTTTTTT